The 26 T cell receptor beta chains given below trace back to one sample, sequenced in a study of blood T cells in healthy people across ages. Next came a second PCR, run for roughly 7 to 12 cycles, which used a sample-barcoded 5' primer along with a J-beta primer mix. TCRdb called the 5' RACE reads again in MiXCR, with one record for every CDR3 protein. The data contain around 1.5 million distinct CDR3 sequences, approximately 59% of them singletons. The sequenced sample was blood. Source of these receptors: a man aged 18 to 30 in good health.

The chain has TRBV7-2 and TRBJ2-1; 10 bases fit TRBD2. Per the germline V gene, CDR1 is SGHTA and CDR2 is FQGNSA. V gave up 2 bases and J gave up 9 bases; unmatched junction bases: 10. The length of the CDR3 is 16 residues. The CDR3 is CASSLSQAGGLIEQFF. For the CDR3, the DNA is TGTGCCAGCAGCTTAAGCCAAGCGGGGGGGCTTATTGAGCAGTTCTTC.

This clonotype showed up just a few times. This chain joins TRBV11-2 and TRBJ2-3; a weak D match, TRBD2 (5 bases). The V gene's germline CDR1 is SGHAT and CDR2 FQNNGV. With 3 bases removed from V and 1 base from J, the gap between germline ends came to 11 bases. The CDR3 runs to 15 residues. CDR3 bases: TGTGCCAGCAGCTTTCGGGGTGACGGCACAGATACGCAGTATTTT. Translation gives CASSFRGDGTDTQYF.

The chain's CDR3 is CASSQDNRANYEQYF. CDR3 DNA sequence: TGCGCCAGCAGCCAAGATAACAGAGCAAACTACGAGCAGTACTTC. This rearrangement joins TRBV4-1 to TRBJ2-7; no reliable D call. V lost 0 bases and J 3 bases, leaving 12 bases between the germline ends. The CDR3 has 15 amino acids. Germline-derived CDR1 and CDR2 are MGHRA and YSYEKL.

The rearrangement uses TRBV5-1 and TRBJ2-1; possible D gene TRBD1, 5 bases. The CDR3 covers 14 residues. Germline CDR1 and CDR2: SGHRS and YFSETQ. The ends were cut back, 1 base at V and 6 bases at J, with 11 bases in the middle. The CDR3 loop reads CASSLNHQGNEQFF. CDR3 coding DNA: TGCGCCAGCAGCTTGAACCACCAGGGCAATGAGCAGTTCTTC.

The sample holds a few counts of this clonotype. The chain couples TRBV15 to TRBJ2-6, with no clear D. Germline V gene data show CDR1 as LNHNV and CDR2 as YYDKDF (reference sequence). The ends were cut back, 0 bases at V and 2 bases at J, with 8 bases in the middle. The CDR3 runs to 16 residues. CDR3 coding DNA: TGTGCCACCAGCAGAGATCCCCAGGCTGGGGCCAACGTCCTGACTTTC. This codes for CATSRDPQAGANVLTF. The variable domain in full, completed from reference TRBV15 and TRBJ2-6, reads DAMVIQNPRYQVTQFGKPVTLSCSQTLNHNVMYWYQQKSSQAPKLLFHYYDKDFNNEADTPDNFQSRRPNTSFCFLDIRSPGLGDTAMYLCATSRDPQAGANVLTFGAGSRLTVL.

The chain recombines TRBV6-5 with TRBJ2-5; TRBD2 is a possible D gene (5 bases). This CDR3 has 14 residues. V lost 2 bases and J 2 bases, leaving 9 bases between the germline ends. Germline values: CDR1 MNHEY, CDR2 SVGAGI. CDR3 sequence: CASSYAKRQETQYF. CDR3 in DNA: TGTGCCAGCAGTTACGCCAAGCGGCAAGAGACCCAGTACTTC.

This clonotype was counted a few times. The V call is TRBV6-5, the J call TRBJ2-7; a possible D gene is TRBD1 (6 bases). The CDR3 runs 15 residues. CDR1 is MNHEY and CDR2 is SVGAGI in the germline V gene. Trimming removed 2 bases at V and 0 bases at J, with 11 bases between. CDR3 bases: TGTGCCAGCAGTTACGGGGCAGGGGCCTCCTACGAGCAGTACTTC. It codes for CASSYGAGASYEQYF.

CDR3 sequence (DNA): TGTGCCATCAGTGAGCAGGGGACGAACGAGCAGTACTTC. Protein: CAISEQGTNEQYF. This chain links TRBV10-3 with TRBJ2-7; the D gene is possibly TRBD1 (6 bases). The germline V gene has CDR1 ENHRY and CDR2 SYGVKD. The CDR3 has 13 amino acids. Trimming took 2 bases from V and 5 from J, leaving 10 bases between them.

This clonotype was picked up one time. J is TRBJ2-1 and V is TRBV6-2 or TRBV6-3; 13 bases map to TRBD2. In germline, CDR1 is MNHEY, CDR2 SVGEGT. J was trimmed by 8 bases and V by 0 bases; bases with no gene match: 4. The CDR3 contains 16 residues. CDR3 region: CASSYSGLAGADEQFF. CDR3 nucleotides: TGTGCCAGCAGTTACTCCGGACTAGCGGGAGCCGATGAGCAGTTCTTC.

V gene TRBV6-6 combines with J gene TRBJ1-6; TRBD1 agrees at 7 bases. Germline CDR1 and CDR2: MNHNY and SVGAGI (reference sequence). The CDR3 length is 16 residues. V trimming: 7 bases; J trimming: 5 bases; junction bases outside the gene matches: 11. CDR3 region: CASTVTGISDNSPLHF. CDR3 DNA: TGTGCCAGCACCGTGACAGGGATAAGTGATAATTCACCCCTCCACTTT.

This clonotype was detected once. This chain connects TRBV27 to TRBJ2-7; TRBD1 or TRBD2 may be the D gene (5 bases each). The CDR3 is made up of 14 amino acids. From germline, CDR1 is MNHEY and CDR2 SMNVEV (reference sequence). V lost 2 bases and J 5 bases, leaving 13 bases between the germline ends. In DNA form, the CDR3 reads TGTGCCAGCAGTTTACAAGGGACCACCCACGAGCAGTACTTC. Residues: CASSLQGTTHEQYF.

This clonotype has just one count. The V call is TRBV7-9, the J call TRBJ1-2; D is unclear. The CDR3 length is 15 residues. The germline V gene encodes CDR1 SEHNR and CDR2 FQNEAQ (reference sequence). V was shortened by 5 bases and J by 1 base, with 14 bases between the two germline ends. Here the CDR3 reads CASSNGPRNNYGYTF. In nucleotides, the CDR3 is TGTGCCAGCAGCAACGGGCCGAGAAATAACTATGGCTACACCTTC.

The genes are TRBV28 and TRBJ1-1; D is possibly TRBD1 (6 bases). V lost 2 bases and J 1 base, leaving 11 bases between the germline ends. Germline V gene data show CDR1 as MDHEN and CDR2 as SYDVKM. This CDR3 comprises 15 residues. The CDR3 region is CASSLVGATNTEAFF. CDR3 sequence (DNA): TGTGCCAGCAGTTTAGTGGGGGCCACGAACACTGAAGCTTTCTTT.

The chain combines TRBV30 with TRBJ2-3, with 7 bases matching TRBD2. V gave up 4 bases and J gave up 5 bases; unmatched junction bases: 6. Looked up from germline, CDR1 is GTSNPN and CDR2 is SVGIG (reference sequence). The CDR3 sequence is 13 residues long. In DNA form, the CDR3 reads TGTGCCTGGAATGCGGGAGATAGAGATACGCAGTATTTT. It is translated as CAWNAGDRDTQYF.

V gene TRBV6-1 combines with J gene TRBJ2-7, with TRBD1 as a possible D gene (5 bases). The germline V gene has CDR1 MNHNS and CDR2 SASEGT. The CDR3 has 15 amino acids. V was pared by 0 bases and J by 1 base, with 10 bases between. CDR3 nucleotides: TGTGCCAGCAGTGAAGCGAGACAGTGGTCCTACGAGCAGTACTTC. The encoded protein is CASSEARQWSYEQYF.

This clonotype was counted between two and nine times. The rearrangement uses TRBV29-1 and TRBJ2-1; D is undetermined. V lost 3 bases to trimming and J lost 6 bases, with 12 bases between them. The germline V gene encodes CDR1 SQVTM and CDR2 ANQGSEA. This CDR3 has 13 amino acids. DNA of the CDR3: TGCAGCGTTGAGCAGCCTAGTGGCAATGAGCAGTTCTTC. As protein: CSVEQPSGNEQFF.

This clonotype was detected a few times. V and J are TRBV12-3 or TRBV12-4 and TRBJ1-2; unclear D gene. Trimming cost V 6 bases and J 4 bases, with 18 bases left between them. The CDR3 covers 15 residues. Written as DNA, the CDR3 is TGTGCCAGCAGCAACGGACGGAAAGATCGCTATGGCTACACCTTC. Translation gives CASSNGRKDRYGYTF.

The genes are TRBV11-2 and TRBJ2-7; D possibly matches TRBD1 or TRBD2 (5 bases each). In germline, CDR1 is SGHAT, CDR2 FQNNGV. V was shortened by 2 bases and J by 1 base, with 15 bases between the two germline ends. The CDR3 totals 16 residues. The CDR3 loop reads CASSLSFSRESYEQYF. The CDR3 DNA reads TGTGCCAGCAGCTTATCGTTCTCCAGGGAGTCCTACGAGCAGTACTTC.

The CDR3 coding sequence is TGTGCCACCAGCCCGCCCAGGGGTGTCAACACTGAAGCTTTCTTT. Its translation: CATSPPRGVNTEAFF. The rearrangement joins TRBV15 to TRBJ1-1; D is perhaps TRBD1 (6 bases). The V gene lost 5 bases and the J gene lost 2 bases, with 15 bases spanning the gap. This CDR3 is 15 amino acids long. Germline CDR1 is LNHNV and CDR2 is YYDKDF (reference sequence).

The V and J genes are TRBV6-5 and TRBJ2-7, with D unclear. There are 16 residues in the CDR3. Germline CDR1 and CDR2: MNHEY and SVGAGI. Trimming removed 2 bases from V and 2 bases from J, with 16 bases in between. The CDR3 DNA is TGTGCCAGCAGTTACGACGGGTACAGTTCAACCTACGAGCAGTACTTC. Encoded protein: CASSYDGYSSTYEQYF.

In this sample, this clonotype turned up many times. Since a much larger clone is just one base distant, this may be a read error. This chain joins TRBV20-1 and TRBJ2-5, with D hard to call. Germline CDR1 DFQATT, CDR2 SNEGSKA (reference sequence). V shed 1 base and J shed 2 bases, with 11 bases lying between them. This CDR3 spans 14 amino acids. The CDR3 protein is CSARALREQETQYF. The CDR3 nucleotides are TGCAGTGCTAGAGCCCTAAGAGAGCAAGAGACCCAGTACTTC.

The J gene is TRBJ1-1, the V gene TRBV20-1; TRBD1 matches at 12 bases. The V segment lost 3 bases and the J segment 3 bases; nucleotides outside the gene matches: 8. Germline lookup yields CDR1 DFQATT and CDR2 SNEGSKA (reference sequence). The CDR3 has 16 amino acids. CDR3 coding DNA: TGCAGTGCTAGGGATCCGGGACAGGGGGCCGACACTGAAGCTTTCTTT. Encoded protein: CSARDPGQGADTEAFF.

The CDR3 region is CATAGTEAFF. The CDR3 nucleotides are TGTGCCACCGCCGGGACGGAAGCTTTCTTT. The rearrangement joins TRBV12-3 or TRBV12-4 to TRBJ1-1; perhaps TRBD1 as D (5 bases). The CDR3 spans 10 residues. V lost 10 bases and J 8 bases, leaving 11 bases between the germline ends.

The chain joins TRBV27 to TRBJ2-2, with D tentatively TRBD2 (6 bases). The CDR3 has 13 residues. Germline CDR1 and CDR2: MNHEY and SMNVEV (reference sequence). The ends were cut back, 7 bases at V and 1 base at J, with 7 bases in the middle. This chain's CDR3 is CASMGLNTGELFF. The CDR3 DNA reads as TGTGCCAGCATGGGACTGAACACCGGGGAGCTGTTTTTT.

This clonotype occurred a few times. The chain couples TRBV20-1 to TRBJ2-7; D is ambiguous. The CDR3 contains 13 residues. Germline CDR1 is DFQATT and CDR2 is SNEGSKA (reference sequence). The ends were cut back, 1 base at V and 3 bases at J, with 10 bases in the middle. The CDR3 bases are TGCAGTGCTAGAGCTTCCCAGATCTACGAGCAGTACTTC. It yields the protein CSARASQIYEQYF.

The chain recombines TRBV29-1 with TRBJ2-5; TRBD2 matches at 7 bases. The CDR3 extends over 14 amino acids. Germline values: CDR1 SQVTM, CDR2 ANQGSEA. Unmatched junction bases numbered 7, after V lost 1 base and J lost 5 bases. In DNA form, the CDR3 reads TGCAGCGTTGAAGGTGGGAGGGCCGGGGAGACCCAGTACTTC. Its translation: CSVEGGRAGETQYF.